This is a list of T cell receptor beta chains from one sample in a study of blood T cell repertoires in COVID-19. Data came from immunoSEQ multiplex PCR; TCRdb stores just in-frame clones and leaves some out. The profile shows about 150,000 clones, just under 85% of them singletons. Sequencing was done on a sample of PBMCs or T cells enriched from blood (not recorded which). The receptor set was obtained from a woman aged 40 to 50 who had recovered from COVID-19. Each CDR3 is given with its conserved first and last residue. A D gene is named only where the DNA matches it firmly. Part of the rows lack a size; the others show once, few, many or a class for expanded clones.

TRBJ2-7	TRBV30	NA	NA	TGTGCCTGGAGTCCCAGGGAGGTCTACGAGCAGTACTTC	CAWSPREVYEQYF
TRBJ2-1	TRBV12-5	NA	TRBD2	TGTGCTAGTGGTCTAGCGGGAACTTACAATGAGCAGTTCTTC	CASGLAGTYNEQFF
TRBJ2-7	TRBV10-3	NA	NA	TGTGCCATCAGTGAGTCTTGGGCTTACGAGCAGTACTTC	CAISESWAYEQYF
TRBJ2-7	TRBV25-1	few	TRBD2	TGTGCCAGCAGCGAGGGGAGCACTAGCGGGGGCCACTCCTACGAGCAGTACTTC	CASSEGSTSGGHSYEQYF
TRBJ2-1	TRBV7-8	NA	NA	TGTGCCAGCACCCCGGCGAGGTCCTACAATGAGCAGTTCTTC	CASTPARSYNEQFF
TRBJ2-7	TRBV11-2	once	NA	TGTGCCAGCTCGAATGACGGGGTGTCGAGCTCCTACGAGCAGTACTTC	CASSNDGVSSSYEQYF
TRBJ1-2	TRBV3-1/TRBV3-2	NA	NA	TGTGCCAGCAGCCATCGGCAGCCTAGGGGTTCTAACTATGGCTACACCTTC	CASSHRQPRGSNYGYTF
TRBJ2-2	TRBV3-1/TRBV3-2	NA	TRBD2	TGTGCCAGCAGGGAAGCGGGGGGCACCGGGGAGCTGTTTTTT	CASREAGGTGELFF
TRBJ1-2	TRBV3-1/TRBV3-2	NA	NA	TGTGCCAGCAGCCTAACCGAGGGTAACTATGGCTACACCTTC	CASSLTEGNYGYTF
TRBJ1-5	TRBV11-1	NA	NA	TGTGCCAGCAGCGCAAGGGGTGGGCAGCCCCAGCATTTT	CASSARGGQPQHF
TRBJ2-7	TRBV13	NA	NA	TGTGCCAGCAGCTTAGGCCGGGACTCCTACGAGCAGTACTTC	CASSLGRDSYEQYF
TRBJ2-7	TRBV5-5	once	NA	TGTGCCAGCAGCTTTAGGGGGATCGAGCAGTACTTC	CASSFRGIEQYF
TRBJ1-4	TRBV6-5	NA	NA	TGTGCCAGCAGTTCGGGTGGAGCAACTAATGAAAAACTGTTTTTT	CASSSGGATNEKLFF
TRBJ1-6	TRBV5-1	few	NA	TGCGCCAGCAGCTTGGACAGGGTTGGTAATTCACCCCTCCACTTT	CASSLDRVGNSPLHF
TRBJ2-7	TRBV7-9	NA	TRBD2	TGTGCCAGCAGCTTAGTGGGAGGGCGCAGCGGGTACGAGCAGTACTTC	CASSLVGGRSGYEQYF
TRBJ1-1	TRBV11-3	once	NA	TGTGCCAGCAGCTTAGGTTTCCGTGAGGAGGGATCGAACACTGAAGCTTTCTTT	CASSLGFREEGSNTEAFF
TRBJ2-2	TRBV7-6	NA	TRBD2	TGTGCCAGCAGTGTGGCGGGAGTTGAAACCGGGGAGCTGTTTTTT	CASSVAGVETGELFF
TRBJ1-1	TRBV7-8	NA	NA	TGTGCCAGCAGCTTCAGGGGAGGGGACCACACTGAAGCTTTCTTT	CASSFRGGDHTEAFF
TRBJ1-1	TRBV2	NA	TRBD1	TGTGCCAGCCTAGCATTCTCCACGCCGGGACAGGGTGGTAAGAACACTGAAGCTTTCTTT	CASLAFSTPGQGGKNTEAFF
TRBJ1-6	TRBV5-4	NA	NA	TGTGCCAGCAGTTTACTCGTGAGGGGACTCTATAATTCACCCCTCCACTTT	CASSLLVRGLYNSPLHF
TRBJ2-1	TRBV7-2	NA	TRBD2	TGTGCCAGCAGCTTAAGCGGGGGCGCCTCCTACAATGAGCAGTTCTTC	CASSLSGGASYNEQFF
TRBJ1-2	TRBV19	NA	TRBD1	TGTGCCAGTAACGAGGGACAGGACTATGGCTACACCTTC	CASNEGQDYGYTF
TRBJ1-4	TRBV3-1/TRBV3-2	NA	NA	TGTGCCAGCAGCCTAACCTACAGGGAAAGCTTCAATTTGGATGAAAAACTGTTTTTT	CASSLTYRESFNLDEKLFF
TRBJ1-2	TRBV7-2	NA	NA	TGTGCCAGCAGCCCTCGTCTAGCAGGTGGCTACACCTTC	CASSPRLAGGYTF
TRBJ2-7	TRBV19	NA	NA	TGTGCCAGTAGTGTCCAGGGAGGTGGCTACGAGCAGTACTTC	CASSVQGGGYEQYF
TRBJ2-3	TRBV5-6	NA	NA	TGTGCCAGCAGCGGGCGGGACTGGACAGATACGCAGTATTTT	CASSGRDWTDTQYF
TRBJ2-7	TRBV18	few	TRBD2	TGTGCCAGCTCACCAGGACTAGCGGGAGGGCTATACGAGCAGTACTTC	CASSPGLAGGLYEQYF
TRBJ2-3	TRBV2	NA	NA	TGTGCCAGCAGTGAATTTGGGTACGGGAATACAGATACGCAGTATTTT	CASSEFGYGNTDTQYF
TRBJ2-7	TRBV19	NA	NA	TGTGCCAGTAGTAGCGGCTCCTACGAGCAGTACTTC	CASSSGSYEQYF
TRBJ1-5	TRBV6-6	NA	NA	TGTGCCAGCAGTTACCCGGGGGGCAATCAGCCCCAGCATTTT	CASSYPGGNQPQHF
TRBJ1-2	TRBV29-1	NA	NA	TGCAGCGTTGAAGTCGACAGTTATGGCTACACCTTC	CSVEVDSYGYTF
TRBJ2-5	TRBV24-1	NA	NA	TGTGCCACCAGTGATTCGGACATGAACCAGGAGACCCAGTACTTC	CATSDSDMNQETQYF
TRBJ1-1	TRBV3-1/TRBV3-2	NA	NA	TGTGCCAGCAGCCCTCTCCGAGAGGGAGAGGCTTTCTTT	CASSPLREGEAFF
TRBJ2-5	TRBV27	NA	NA	TGTGCCAGCAGTTTATCGCCTCCAGCGCCCCAAGAGACCCAGTACTTC	CASSLSPPAPQETQYF
TRBJ1-1	TRBV5-1	NA	NA	TGCGCCAGCAGCTTGGGGTATCTTGGGACTGGGCACACTGAAGCTTTCTTT	CASSLGYLGTGHTEAFF
TRBJ1-5	TRBV30	NA	TRBD1	TGTGCCTGGAGTGAACTTTTCGGGACAGGGGTCTTTCAGCCCCAGCATTTT	CAWSELFGTGVFQPQHF
TRBJ2-5	TRBV7-8	NA	TRBD1	TGTGCCAGCAGCTTAGCCAGACAGGGGGCGGTAAAGGAGACCCAGTACTTC	CASSLARQGAVKETQYF
TRBJ1-6	TRBV19	NA	NA	TGTGCCAGTAGTCTTCAGCCAGGGTTTGGGGATAATTCACCCCTCCACTTT	CASSLQPGFGDNSPLHF
TRBJ2-7	TRBV7-6	NA	NA	TGTGCCAGCAGCTTATTCTCAGGGGCGCAAGAGATTAGCGAGCAGTACTTC	CASSLFSGAQEISEQYF
TRBJ2-5	TRBV25-1	NA	TRBD2	TGTGCCAGCACCCCAGGACTAGCGGAGACCCAGTACTTC	CASTPGLAETQYF
TRBJ2-2	TRBV7-8	NA	NA	TGTGCCAGCAGCCCCCCGTGGGGCCCCACCGGGGAGCTGTTTTTT	CASSPPWGPTGELFF
TRBJ2-6	TRBV19	NA	NA	TGTGCCAGTGTGCAGGGGAGCTCTGGGGCCAACGTCCTGACTTTC	CASVQGSSGANVLTF
TRBJ2-7	TRBV5-6	NA	TRBD2	TGTGCCAGCAGCGAATCTCAACTAGCGGGAGCCGGTTACGAGCAGTACTTC	CASSESQLAGAGYEQYF
TRBJ1-2	TRBV30	NA	NA	TGTGCCTGGAGTGTATTAGAGGGAGCTAACTATGGCTACACCTTC	CAWSVLEGANYGYTF
TRBJ1-5	TRBV23-1	NA	TRBD1	TGCGCCAGCAGTCAATCGGGGACAGGGTCTAGCAATCAGCCCCAGCATTTT	CASSQSGTGSSNQPQHF
TRBJ2-1	TRBV7-2	NA	NA	TGTGCCAGCAGCTCAGGGTTGGGCTACAATGAGCAGTTCTTC	CASSSGLGYNEQFF
TRBJ2-7	TRBV25-1	NA	NA	TGTGCCAGCAGGGATACTAGTATCTACGAGCAGTACTTC	CASRDTSIYEQYF
TRBJ2-1	TRBV30	NA	NA	TGTGCCTGGAGGGATGGACTGTACAATGAGCAGTTCTTC	CAWRDGLYNEQFF
TRBJ2-7	TRBV13	NA	TRBD1	TGTGCCAGCAGCTTAGGGACAGGGACCGGAGAGCAGTACTTC	CASSLGTGTGEQYF
TRBJ1-1	TRBV3-1/TRBV3-2	few	NA	TGTGCCAGCAGCTCACCTATCGGGGGGTATGAAGCTTTCTTT	CASSSPIGGYEAFF